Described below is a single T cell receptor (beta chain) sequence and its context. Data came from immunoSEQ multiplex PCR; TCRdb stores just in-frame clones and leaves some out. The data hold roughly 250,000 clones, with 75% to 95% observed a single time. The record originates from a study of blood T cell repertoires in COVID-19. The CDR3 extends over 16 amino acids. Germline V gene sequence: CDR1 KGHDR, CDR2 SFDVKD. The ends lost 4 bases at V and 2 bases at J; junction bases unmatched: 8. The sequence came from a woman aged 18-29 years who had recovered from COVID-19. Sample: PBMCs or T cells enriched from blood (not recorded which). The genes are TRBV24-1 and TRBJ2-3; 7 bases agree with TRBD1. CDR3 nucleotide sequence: TGTGCCACCAGTGACCGACAGGGTACAAACACAGATACGCAGTATTTT. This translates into CATSDRQGTNTDTQYF.